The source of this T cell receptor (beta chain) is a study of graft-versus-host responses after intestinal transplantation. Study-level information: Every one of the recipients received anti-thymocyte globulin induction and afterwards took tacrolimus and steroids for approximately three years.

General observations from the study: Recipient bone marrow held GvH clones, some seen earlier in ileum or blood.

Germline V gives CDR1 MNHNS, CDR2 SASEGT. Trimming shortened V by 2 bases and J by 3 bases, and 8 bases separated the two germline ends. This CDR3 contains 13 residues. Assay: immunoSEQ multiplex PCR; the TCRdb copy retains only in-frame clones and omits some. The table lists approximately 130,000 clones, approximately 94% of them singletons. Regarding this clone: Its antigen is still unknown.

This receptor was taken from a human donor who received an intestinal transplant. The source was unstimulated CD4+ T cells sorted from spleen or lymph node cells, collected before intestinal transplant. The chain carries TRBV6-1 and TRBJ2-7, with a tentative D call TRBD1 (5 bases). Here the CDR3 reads CASSEYQGYEQYF. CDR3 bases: TGTGCCAGCAGTGAATATCAGGGCTACGAGCAGTACTTC.